Following are 30 T cell receptor beta chains from one sample sequenced in a study of CD8 T cells in Susac syndrome. The RNA, roughly 0.45 to 1 ug, was put through reverse transcription using random hexamers. TCRdb passed the immunoSEQ multiplex PCR reads through MiXCR, listing each CDR3 protein once. The sample holds about 400,000 distinct CDR3 sequences, approximately 89% seen once. The sample comprised CD8+ T cells from PBMCs. These TCRs come from a human donor with multiple sclerosis.

This clonotype was seen a single time. The gene calls are TRBV9 and TRBJ1-2, with D possibly TRBD1 on 5 matching bases. The length of the CDR3 is 17 residues. Germline lookup yields CDR1 SGDLS and CDR2 YYNGEE. Trimming removed 0 bases at V and 4 bases at J, with 19 bases between. The CDR3 DNA sequence: TGTGCCAGCAGCGTAGGGGGCCCGGCCGCTGCAGGCTATGGCTACACCTTC. Translating it yields CASSVGGPAAAGYGYTF.

The chain recombines TRBV5-1 with TRBJ1-5; D may be TRBD1 (6 bases). Trimming pared 4 bases from V and 6 bases from J, leaving 17 bases between. CDR1 is SGHRS and CDR2 is YFSETQ in the germline V gene. This CDR3 region has 15 residues. The CDR3 reads CASSPEGGAFQPQHF. The CDR3 DNA reads as TGCGCCAGCAGCCCTGAGGGGGGCGCGTTTCAGCCCCAGCATTTT.

The chain couples TRBV2 to TRBJ2-7; the D is unclear. The V gene lost 6 bases and the J gene lost 1 base, with 10 bases spanning the gap. There are 13 residues in the CDR3. CDR1 is SNHLY and CDR2 is FYNNEI in the germline V gene. The CDR3 DNA reads as TGTGCCAGCAGAATGGACGGATCCTACGAGCAGTACTTC. It specifies CASRMDGSYEQYF.

V usage is TRBV27 and J usage is TRBJ2-7; D gene unclear. The V gene's germline CDR1 is MNHEY and CDR2 SMNVEV (reference sequence). V was pared by 8 bases and J by 3 bases, with 17 bases between. The CDR3 covers 14 residues. This chain's CDR3 is CASAGWAENYEQYF. The CDR3 DNA follows: TGTGCCAGCGCCGGCTGGGCCGAGAACTACGAGCAGTACTTC.

V usage is TRBV12-3 or TRBV12-4 and J usage is TRBJ2-1; D is perhaps TRBD2 (5 bases). This CDR3 is 13 amino acids long. Trimming cost V 5 bases and J 5 bases, with 10 bases left between them. The CDR3: CASSDGGDNEQFF. CDR3 DNA: TGTGCCAGCAGTGACGGAGGCGACAATGAGCAGTTCTTC.

V and J are TRBV29-1 and TRBJ2-7; D gene unclear. Germline V gives CDR1 SQVTM, CDR2 ANQGSEA. The CDR3 is made up of 13 amino acids. Trimming took 3 bases from V and 2 from J, leaving 11 bases between them. The CDR3 nucleotides are TGCAGCGTTGAGGGCGAGAGCCCCTACGAGCAGTACTTC. This gives the protein CSVEGESPYEQYF.

The V call is TRBV3-1, the J call TRBJ2-1, with 7 positions matching TRBD2. The CDR3 totals 16 residues. Germline V gene lookup returns CDR1 LGHDT and CDR2 YNNKEL (reference sequence). Trimming removed 0 bases from V and 7 bases from J; junction bases left unmatched: 9. The CDR3 bases are TGTGCCAGCAGCCAAGATCTCTTGACTAGCCCAAATGAGCAGTTCTTC. This codes for CASSQDLLTSPNEQFF.

The V call is TRBV7-6, the J call TRBJ1-5; D possibly corresponds to TRBD1 (5 bases). This CDR3 spans 14 amino acids. The germline CDR1 and CDR2 sequences are SGHVS and FNYEAQ. V was cut by 1 base and J by 7 bases, with 11 bases left in between. CDR3: CASSLVPGAQPQHF. DNA of the CDR3: TGTGCCAGCAGCTTAGTCCCCGGGGCCCAGCCCCAGCATTTT.

V usage is TRBV19 and J usage is TRBJ2-1; the match to TRBD2 covers 7 bases. The CDR3 contains 16 residues. V was clipped by 0 bases and J by 1 base; unmatched bases: 3. The germline gives CDR1 LNHDA, CDR2 SQIVND (reference sequence). The DNA of the CDR3 is TGTGCCAGTAGTATAGAGGGGGGGGAGTCCTACAATGAGCAGTTCTTC. Amino acid sequence: CASSIEGGESYNEQFF.

The chain couples TRBV5-8 to TRBJ2-7; D may match TRBD1 or TRBD2 (5 bases each). V was pared by 7 bases and J by 0 bases, with 20 bases between. The CDR3 totals 16 residues. Looked up from germline, CDR1 is SGHTS and CDR2 is YDEGEE. In DNA form, the CDR3 reads TGTGCCAGCTCTGCGCCCCTGCAGGGAGACTCCTACGAGCAGTACTTC. Amino acid sequence: CASSAPLQGDSYEQYF.

The V call is TRBV6-1, the J call TRBJ2-2, with D perhaps matching TRBD1 (6 bases). CDR3 length: 16 amino acids. V shed 5 bases and J shed 1 base, with 14 bases lying between them. Germline V CDR1 and CDR2: MNHNS, SASEGT. The CDR3 region is CASSIIQGLNTGELFF. CDR3 DNA sequence: TGTGCCAGCAGTATAATACAGGGTCTGAACACCGGGGAGCTGTTTTTT.

V is TRBV2 and J is TRBJ1-1; D is unresolved. The V end lost 6 bases, the J end lost 7 bases, and 6 bases lay between the germline ends. Germline lookup yields CDR1 SNHLY and CDR2 FYNNEI. The CDR3 consists of 10 residues. CDR3 protein: CASRGIEAFF. CDR3 nucleotide sequence: TGTGCCAGCAGGGGGATTGAAGCTTTCTTT.

This sequence joins TRBV7-2 and TRBJ1-1; D unclear. CDR1 is SGHTA, CDR2 FQGNSA, per germline. The CDR3 is made up of 14 amino acids. Trimming took off 5 bases at V and 1 base at J, with 11 bases between the two ends. CDR3 region: CASSPPAGNTEAFF. CDR3 bases: TGTGCCAGCAGCCCACCCGCGGGGAACACTGAAGCTTTCTTT.

The V call is TRBV6-1, the J call TRBJ2-7; no reliable D call. The CDR3 length is 13 residues. Germline CDR1 and CDR2: MNHNS and SASEGT. Trimming took 8 bases from V and 5 from J, leaving 16 bases between them. The CDR3 DNA reads as TGTGCCAGCCAACGGACGGGCCGGAACGAGCAGTACTTC. Encoded protein: CASQRTGRNEQYF.

This chain connects TRBV29-1 to TRBJ2-7; D perhaps matches TRBD1 (6 bases). Germline values: CDR1 SQVTM, CDR2 ANQGSEA. V was cut by 8 bases and J by 5 bases, with 19 bases left in between. This CDR3 has 13 residues. The CDR3 reads CSIGPGQGNEQYF. In DNA, the CDR3 is TGCAGCATTGGGCCGGGACAAGGGAACGAGCAGTACTTC.

This clonotype was detected only a few times. V gene TRBV19 combines with J gene TRBJ1-1, with TRBD1 matching over 8 bases. The V segment lost 6 bases and the J segment 5 bases; nucleotides outside the gene matches: 8. Looked up from germline, CDR1 is LNHDA and CDR2 is SQIVND (reference sequence). The CDR3 covers 14 residues. DNA for the CDR3: TGTGCCAGTAGCTTCGGACAGGGCTATACTGAAGCTTTCTTT. Translated, it gives CASSFGQGYTEAFF.

This chain uses TRBV4-1 with TRBJ1-1; TRBD1 matches 9 bases. This CDR3 is built from 15 residues. Trimming at V came to 0 bases and at J to 4 bases, leaving 3 bases not matched to a gene. Germline V lookup: CDR1 MGHRA, CDR2 YSYEKL. The CDR3: CASSQEQGASTEAFF. DNA of the CDR3: TGCGCCAGCAGCCAAGAACAGGGGGCTAGCACTGAAGCTTTCTTT.

The gene calls are TRBV4-1 and TRBJ2-7; D is ambiguous. The CDR3 length is 15 residues. The V end was cut by 4 bases, the J end by 3 bases, with 16 bases between. Germline V gene data show CDR1 as MGHRA and CDR2 as YSYEKL. The CDR3 coding sequence is TGCGCCAGCAGCCCTTTTAAAGGGTCCGACTACGAGCAGTACTTC. It yields the protein CASSPFKGSDYEQYF.

The chain has TRBV7-9 and TRBJ2-5; D perhaps matches TRBD1 (6 bases). Germline V gene data show CDR1 as SEHNR and CDR2 as FQNEAQ (reference sequence). V lost 3 bases, J lost 2 bases, and 13 bases lay in between. This CDR3 is 15 amino acids long. The CDR3 loop reads CASSFHTGNQETQYF. CDR3 coding DNA: TGTGCCAGCAGCTTCCATACAGGGAATCAAGAGACCCAGTACTTC.

CDR3 protein: CASQLAGLQETQYF. CDR3 DNA sequence: TGTGCCTCTCAGCTTGCGGGGCTCCAAGAGACCCAGTACTTC. The chain is built from TRBV7-9 and TRBJ2-5; a possible D gene is TRBD2 (6 bases). The CDR3 spans 14 residues. The germline V gene has CDR1 SEHNR and CDR2 FQNEAQ (reference sequence). Trimming took 11 bases from V and 1 from J, leaving 17 bases between them. Complete variable domain (other parts from reference TRBV7-9 and TRBJ2-5): DTGVSQNPRHKITKRGQNVTFRCDPISEHNRLYWYRQTLGQGPEFLTYFQNEAQLEKSRLLSDRFSAERPKGSFSTLEIQRTEQGDSAMYLCASQLAGLQETQYFGPGTRLLVL.

This clonotype was detected only a few times. V and J are TRBV28 and TRBJ1-2; perhaps TRBD1 as D (5 bases). This CDR3 is built from 15 residues. Germline V gene data show CDR1 as MDHEN and CDR2 as SYDVKM. V lost 2 bases and J lost 3, with 13 bases in between. The CDR3 protein is CASSLEAREDYGYTF. CDR3 DNA sequence: TGTGCCAGCAGTTTAGAGGCCAGGGAGGACTATGGCTACACCTTC.

The chain employs TRBV28 and TRBJ2-1; D gene unclear. The CDR3 spans 14 residues. V was pared by 5 bases and J by 12 bases, with 20 bases between. The germline V gene encodes CDR1 MDHEN and CDR2 SYDVKM. The CDR3 region has the DNA TGTGCCAGCAGTCCAATCGACGGCCCCGGATGGCAGTTCTTC. This gives the protein CASSPIDGPGWQFF.

The chain links TRBV30 to TRBJ1-2; TRBD1 matches at 9 bases. The germline V gene encodes CDR1 GTSNPN and CDR2 SVGIG (reference sequence). CDR3 length equals 16 residues. V trimming: 3 bases; J trimming: 5 bases; junction bases outside the gene matches: 13. CDR3 in DNA: TGTGCCTGGAGACGGACAGGGGACGGCGCGATTTATGGCTACACCTTC. Encoded protein: CAWRRTGDGAIYGYTF. Supplemented by reference TRBV30 and TRBJ1-2, the full variable domain reads SQTIHQWPATLVQPVGSPLSLECTVEGTSNPNLYWYRQAAGRGLQLLFYSVGIGQISSEVPQNLSASRPQDRQFILSSKKLLLSDSGFYLCAWRRTGDGAIYGYTFGSGTRLTVV.

The chain is built from TRBV10-3 and TRBJ2-7; the D gene is possibly TRBD2 (6 bases). The CDR3 sequence is 15 residues long. Between the trimmed V and J ends, which lost 2 bases and 2 bases, there was a span of 13 bases. The germline gives CDR1 ENHRY, CDR2 SYGVKD. Here the CDR3 DNA reads TGTGCCATCAGTGAGGCTAGTGGAGGGACCTACGAGCAGTACTTC. Encoded protein: CAISEASGGTYEQYF.

This clonotype was recorded a few times. The rearrangement links TRBV6-5 to TRBJ1-6; 7 bases are a match to TRBD1. Germline V lookup: CDR1 MNHEY, CDR2 SVGAGI. The V gene end was trimmed by 3 bases and the J gene end by 0 bases; junction bases not matched to a gene: 11. The CDR3 covers 19 residues. CDR3 nucleotide sequence: TGTGCCAGCAGTTATACCCGGACAGGTCCGAGCTCCTATAATTCACCCCTCCACTTT. Translated, it gives CASSYTRTGPSSYNSPLHF.

For this clonotype: At one of its ends the junction is not consistent with the germline gene, which may arise from a read error. V gene TRBV24-1 combines with J gene TRBJ2-1; D gene uncertain. The CDR3 runs to 14 residues. Looked up from germline, CDR1 is KGHDR and CDR2 is SFDVKD. In nucleotides, the CDR3 is TGTGCCACCAGTGACCCCGTCCGGAACAATGGGCAGTTCTTC. Residues: CATSDPVRNNGQFF.

This clonotype has a single count. The chain uses TRBV3-1 and TRBJ1-2, with 7 bases matching TRBD1. This CDR3 comprises 14 residues. Germline V CDR1 and CDR2: LGHDT, YNNKEL (reference sequence). J lost 8 bases, V lost 4 bases, and 10 bases had no gene match. CDR3 nucleotide sequence: TGTGCCAGCAGCCCCCTGACAGGGACTTGGGGCTACACCTTC. It is translated as CASSPLTGTWGYTF.

This clonotype showed up just a few times. CDR3 residues: CASSLAGPLDVRYEQYF. The DNA of the CDR3 is TGCGCCAGCAGCTTGGCCGGTCCTTTGGATGTTCGGTACGAGCAGTACTTC. J is TRBJ2-7 and V is TRBV5-1; no clear D gene. The germline V gene has CDR1 SGHRS and CDR2 YFSETQ. The CDR3 spans 17 residues. Trimming cost V 0 bases and J 4 bases, with 20 bases left between them.

J is TRBJ1-1 and V is TRBV29-1, with D hard to call. This CDR3 spans 15 amino acids. The V end lost 3 bases, the J end lost 0 bases, and 14 bases lay between the germline ends. Germline CDR1 is SQVTM and CDR2 is ANQGSEA. The DNA of the CDR3 is TGCAGCGTTGATCCGGCGGAACTGATGAACACTGAAGCTTTCTTT. This translates into CSVDPAELMNTEAFF.

The chain is built from TRBV12-3 or TRBV12-4 and TRBJ2-7; TRBD2 aligns across 7 bases. The CDR3 is 15 residues long. The junction had 9 bases not matched to a gene; V was cut back by 3 bases and J by 4 bases. The chain's CDR3 is CASSLSGGRRYEQYF. CDR3 bases: TGTGCCAGCAGTTTGTCAGGCGGGAGAAGGTACGAGCAGTACTTC.